This T cell receptor beta chain was documented in a study of regulatory T cells in long-lasting Graves disease. V was pared by 5 bases and J by 1 base, with 20 bases between. The CDR3 spans 18 residues. Germline V gene data show CDR1 as MNHEY and CDR2 as SMNVEV (reference sequence). This clonotype was seen a handful of times. The time point denotes: newly diagnosed GD, antithyroid drugs for less than 3 months. Making the TCR library involved RNA that had been extracted from PBMCs. In building TCR beta libraries, iRepertoire HTBI primers were used together with Arm-PCR of CDR3 regions. TCRdb fed the multiplex PCR reads into MiXCR, producing one record per CDR3 protein. The table includes more than 300,000 distinct CDR3 sequences, about 14% detected once.

The receptor's source is a female donor with Graves disease. This material consisted of peripheral blood mononuclear cells (PBMCs), taken at new diagnosis, from a patient treated with antithyroid drugs. This chain joins TRBV27 and TRBJ2-2; a possible D gene is TRBD2 (6 bases). The CDR3 here is CASSPPPDYTRNTGELFF. DNA for the CDR3: TGTGCCAGCAGTCCCCCCCCGGACTACACCCGGAACACCGGGGAGCTGTTTTTT.